These T cell receptor beta chains were read from a single sample in a study of T-cell reconstitution after alpha-beta-depleted transplantation in children. TCRdb independently ran MiXCR on the PCR reads; one entry per CDR3 protein. The sample lists a few hundred thousand distinct CDR3 sequences, approximately 20% seen once, with about 3.1% in the top ten. The specimen comprised PBMCs from the stem cell graft donor, sampled from the stem cell graft. Receptors originate from a human donor who donated a stem cell graft to a child with acute lymphoblastic leukemia. CDR3s include the opening cysteine and the closing phenylalanine or tryptophan. Fields, in order: J gene, V gene, clone size, D gene, CDR3 protein, CDR3 DNA. D genes are given only for firm matches. A row's size may be missing; if present it is once, few, many or a size class.

>TRBJ2-7|TRBV5-1|-|-
CASSPRKGILSYEQYF
TGCGCCAGCAGCCCAAGAAAGGGGATCCTCTCCTACGAGCAGTACTTC
>TRBJ2-1|TRBV12-3/TRBV12-4|many|TRBD2
CASSLRTSGSYNEQFF
TGTGCCAGCAGTCTGAGGACTAGCGGGAGCTACAATGAGCAGTTCTTC
>TRBJ2-1|TRBV20-1|-|-
CSARDALSSLYEQFF
TGCAGTGCTAGAGATGCGCTCTCCTCCCTATATGAGCAGTTCTTC
>TRBJ1-1|TRBV6-5|-|-
CASSYRVLNTEAFF
TGTGCCAGCAGTTACAGGGTTCTGAACACTGAAGCTTTCTTT
>TRBJ2-1|TRBV18|-|-
CASSPDLGGLTYNEQFF
TGTGCCAGCTCACCCGATTTGGGGGGACTGACCTACAATGAGCAGTTCTTC
>TRBJ1-1|TRBV4-1|-|TRBD1
CASSPMTGSEAFF
TGCGCCAGCAGCCCAATGACAGGGTCTGAAGCTTTCTTT
>TRBJ2-1|TRBV6-4|few|TRBD2
CASSDLGGPNEQFF
TGTGCCAGCAGTGACCTGGGAGGGCCCAATGAGCAGTTCTTC
>TRBJ2-7|TRBV3-1|few|-
CASSQGGRGTYEQYF
TGTGCCAGCAGCCAGGGTGGACGGGGGACCTACGAGCAGTACTTC
>TRBJ2-3|TRBV20-1|few|-
CSARDPAGRTDTQYF
TGCAGTGCTAGAGATCCTGCGGGGCGCACAGATACGCAGTATTTT
>TRBJ1-2|TRBV27|few|-
CASRSVGAGGYTF
TGTGCCAGCAGGAGCGTGGGGGCTGGAGGCTACACCTTC
>TRBJ2-1|TRBV7-2|few|TRBD2
CASSLSLAGDNEQFF
TGTGCCAGCAGCTTATCCCTAGCGGGAGACAATGAGCAGTTCTTC
>TRBJ2-1|TRBV5-1|-|TRBD2
CASSLAQRELDEQFF
TGCGCCAGCAGCTTGGCACAGCGGGAGCTGGATGAGCAGTTCTTC
>TRBJ2-1|TRBV25-1|few|-
CASSEYNSNNEQFF
TGTGCCAGCAGTGAATACAACAGTAACAATGAGCAGTTCTTC
>TRBJ1-6|TRBV5-1|few|-
CASSLDGSPLHF
TGCGCCAGCAGCTTGGACGGGTCACCCCTCCACTTT
>TRBJ1-5|TRBV9|-|-
CASSVGHDQPQHF
TGTGCCAGCAGCGTAGGACACGACCAGCCCCAGCATTTT
>TRBJ2-5|TRBV4-1|many|-
CASSQGVPELVF
TGCGCCAGCAGCCAAGGGGTACCGGAACTAGTCTTC
>TRBJ2-1|TRBV19|few|-
CASSSRGLSYNEQFF
TGTGCCAGTAGTTCCCGGGGGTTGTCCTACAATGAGCAGTTCTTC
>TRBJ2-1|TRBV29-1|-|-
CSVAGLGSSSGNEQFF
TGCAGCGTTGCGGGCCTGGGGAGTAGCAGTGGGAATGAGCAGTTCTTC
>TRBJ1-1|TRBV2|-|TRBD1
CASSGDSWNTEAFF
TGTGCCAGCAGTGGGGACAGTTGGAACACTGAAGCTTTCTTT
>TRBJ1-5|TRBV9|-|-
CASSVDQEQRRGYQPQHF
TGTGCCAGCAGCGTAGATCAGGAACAGCGGAGGGGGTATCAGCCCCAGCATTTT
>TRBJ2-3|TRBV5-1|-|TRBD2
CASTVGTTRDTQYF
TGCGCCAGCACCGTTGGGACTACGAGGGATACGCAGTATTTT
>TRBJ1-2|TRBV29-1|-|TRBD1
CSVEDRVYGYTF
TGCAGCGTGGAGGACAGGGTATACGGCTACACCTTC
>TRBJ2-7|TRBV12-3/TRBV12-4|-|-
CASSLALFQGGPEEQYF
TGTGCCAGCAGTTTAGCGCTATTTCAGGGGGGGCCGGAGGAGCAGTACTTC
>TRBJ1-6|TRBV4-1|many|-
CASSQEYRTANSPLHF
TGCGCCAGCAGCCAAGAATATCGGACAGCTAATTCACCCCTCCACTTT
>TRBJ2-4|TRBV20-1|many|TRBD1
CSASPPPDRVKAQYF
TGCAGTGCTAGCCCCCCCCCGGACAGGGTCAAGGCGCAGTACTTC
>TRBJ1-2|TRBV4-1|-|TRBD1
CASSQVGDRGYDGYTF
TGCGCCAGCAGCCAAGTAGGGGACAGGGGCTACGATGGCTACACCTTC
>TRBJ1-6|TRBV6-5|few|-
CASSYLGSYNSPLHF
TGTGCCAGCAGTTACTTGGGTTCCTATAATTCACCCCTCCACTTT
>TRBJ2-1|TRBV7-9|few|TRBD2
CASSSFRGLGAYNEQFF
TGTGCCAGCAGCTCTTTCAGGGGACTAGGGGCCTACAATGAGCAGTTCTTC
>TRBJ2-6|TRBV5-1|-|-
CASSSPPSSGANVLTF
TGCGCCAGCAGCTCACCGCCTTCTTCTGGGGCCAACGTCCTGACTTTC
>TRBJ2-4|TRBV25-1|few|-
CASSEPEGAKNIQYF
TGTGCCAGCAGTGAACCCGAGGGGGCCAAAAACATTCAGTACTTC
>TRBJ2-1|TRBV5-1|few|-
CASSWSRREQFF
TGCGCCAGCAGCTGGAGTCGCAGGGAGCAGTTCTTC